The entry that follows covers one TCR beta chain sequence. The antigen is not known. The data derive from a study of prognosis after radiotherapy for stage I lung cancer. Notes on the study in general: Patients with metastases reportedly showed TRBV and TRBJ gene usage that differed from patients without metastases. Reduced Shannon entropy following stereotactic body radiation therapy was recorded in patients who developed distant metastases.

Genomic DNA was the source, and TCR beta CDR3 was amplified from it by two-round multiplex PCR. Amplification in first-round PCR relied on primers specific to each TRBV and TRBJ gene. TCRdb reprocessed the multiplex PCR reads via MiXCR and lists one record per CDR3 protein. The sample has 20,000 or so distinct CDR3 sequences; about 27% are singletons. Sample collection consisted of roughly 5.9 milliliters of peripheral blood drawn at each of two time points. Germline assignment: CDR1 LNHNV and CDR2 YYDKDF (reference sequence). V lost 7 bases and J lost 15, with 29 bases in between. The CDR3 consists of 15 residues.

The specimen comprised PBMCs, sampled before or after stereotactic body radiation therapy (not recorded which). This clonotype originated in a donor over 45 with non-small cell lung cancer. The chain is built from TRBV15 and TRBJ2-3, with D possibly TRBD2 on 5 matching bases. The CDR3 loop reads CATISGYGVADTHYF. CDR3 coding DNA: TGTGCCACCATATCGGGGTACGGGGTGGCAGACACTCATTATTTT.